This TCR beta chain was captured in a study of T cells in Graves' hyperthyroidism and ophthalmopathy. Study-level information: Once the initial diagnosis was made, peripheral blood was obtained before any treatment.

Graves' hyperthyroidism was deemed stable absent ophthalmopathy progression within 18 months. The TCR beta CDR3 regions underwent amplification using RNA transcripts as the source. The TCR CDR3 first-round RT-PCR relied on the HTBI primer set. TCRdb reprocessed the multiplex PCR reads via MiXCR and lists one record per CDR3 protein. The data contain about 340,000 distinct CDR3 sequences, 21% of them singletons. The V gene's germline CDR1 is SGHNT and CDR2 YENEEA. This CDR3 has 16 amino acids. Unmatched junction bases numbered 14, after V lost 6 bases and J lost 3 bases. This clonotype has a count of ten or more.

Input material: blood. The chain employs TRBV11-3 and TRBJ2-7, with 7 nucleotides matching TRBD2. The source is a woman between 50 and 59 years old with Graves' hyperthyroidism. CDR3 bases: TGTGCCAGCAGTTCGTACCCCGGGACTACAGACTACGAGCAGTACTTC. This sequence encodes CASSSYPGTTDYEQYF.